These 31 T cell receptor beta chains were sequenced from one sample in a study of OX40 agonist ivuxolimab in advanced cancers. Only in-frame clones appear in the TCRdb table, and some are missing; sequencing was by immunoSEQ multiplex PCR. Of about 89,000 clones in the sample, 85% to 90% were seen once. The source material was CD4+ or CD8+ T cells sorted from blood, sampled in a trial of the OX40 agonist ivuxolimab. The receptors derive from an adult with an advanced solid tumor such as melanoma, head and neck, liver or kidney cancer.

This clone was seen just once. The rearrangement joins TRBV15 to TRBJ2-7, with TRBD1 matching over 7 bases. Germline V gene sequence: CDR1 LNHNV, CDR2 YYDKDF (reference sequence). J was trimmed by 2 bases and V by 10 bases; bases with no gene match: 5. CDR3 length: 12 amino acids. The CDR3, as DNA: TGTGCCAAAGACAGGGCCACCTACGAGCAGTACTTC. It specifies CAKDRATYEQYF. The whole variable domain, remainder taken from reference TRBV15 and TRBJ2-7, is DAMVIQNPRYQVTQFGKPVTLSCSQTLNHNVMYWYQQKSSQAPKLLFHYYDKDFNNEADTPDNFQSRRPNTSFCFLDIRSPGLGDTAMYLCAKDRATYEQYFGPGTRLTVT.

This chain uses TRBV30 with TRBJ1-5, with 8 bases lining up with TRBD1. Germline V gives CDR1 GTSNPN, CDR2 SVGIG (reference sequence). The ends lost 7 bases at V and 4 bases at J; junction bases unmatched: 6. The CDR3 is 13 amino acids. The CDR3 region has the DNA TGTGCCTCTGCCGGACAGGGAAATCAGCCCCAGCATTTT. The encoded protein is CASAGQGNQPQHF.

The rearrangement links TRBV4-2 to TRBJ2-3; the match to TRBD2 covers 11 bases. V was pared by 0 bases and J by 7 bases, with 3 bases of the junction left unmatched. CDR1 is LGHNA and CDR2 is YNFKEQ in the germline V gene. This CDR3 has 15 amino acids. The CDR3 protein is CASSQDIAGGNTQYF. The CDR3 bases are TGTGCCAGCAGCCAAGACATAGCGGGGGGGAATACGCAGTATTTT.

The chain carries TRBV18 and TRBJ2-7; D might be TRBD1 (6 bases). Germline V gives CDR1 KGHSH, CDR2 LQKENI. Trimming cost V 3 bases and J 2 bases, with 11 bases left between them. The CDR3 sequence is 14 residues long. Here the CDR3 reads CASSPATGAYEQYF. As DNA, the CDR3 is TGTGCCAGCTCACCCGCGACAGGAGCCTACGAGCAGTACTTC.

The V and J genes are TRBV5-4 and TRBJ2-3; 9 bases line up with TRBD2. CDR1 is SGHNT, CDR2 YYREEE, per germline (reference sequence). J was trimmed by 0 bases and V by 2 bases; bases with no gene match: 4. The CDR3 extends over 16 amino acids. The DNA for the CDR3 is TGTGCCAGCAGCTTAAAGACTAGCGGCAGCACAGATACGCAGTATTTT. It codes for CASSLKTSGSTDTQYF.

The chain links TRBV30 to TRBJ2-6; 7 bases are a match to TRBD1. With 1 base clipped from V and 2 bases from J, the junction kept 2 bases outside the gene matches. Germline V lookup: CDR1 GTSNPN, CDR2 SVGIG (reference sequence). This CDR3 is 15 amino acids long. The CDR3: CAWSADRAGANVLTF. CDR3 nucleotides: TGTGCCTGGAGTGCCGACAGGGCTGGGGCCAACGTCCTGACTTTC.

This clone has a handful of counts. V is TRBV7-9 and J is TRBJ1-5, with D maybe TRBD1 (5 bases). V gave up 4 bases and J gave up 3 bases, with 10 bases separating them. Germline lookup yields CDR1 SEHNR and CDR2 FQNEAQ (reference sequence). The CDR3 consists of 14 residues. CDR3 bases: TGTGCCAGCAGCTCGGGGGTAGACAATCAGCCCCAGCATTTT. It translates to CASSSGVDNQPQHF. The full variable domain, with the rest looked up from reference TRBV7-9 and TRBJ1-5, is DTGVSQNPRHKITKRGQNVTFRCDPISEHNRLYWYRQTLGQGPEFLTYFQNEAQLEKSRLLSDRFSAERPKGSFSTLEIQRTEQGDSAMYLCASSSGVDNQPQHFGDGTRLSIL.

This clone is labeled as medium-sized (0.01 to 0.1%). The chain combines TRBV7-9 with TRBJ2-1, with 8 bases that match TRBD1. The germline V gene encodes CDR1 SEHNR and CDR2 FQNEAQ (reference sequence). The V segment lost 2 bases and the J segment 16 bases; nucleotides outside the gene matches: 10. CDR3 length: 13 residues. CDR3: CASSLPGTGFFFF. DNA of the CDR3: TGTGCCAGCAGCTTACCTGGGACAGGATTTTTTTTCTTC. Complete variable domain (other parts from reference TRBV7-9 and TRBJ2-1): DTGVSQNPRHKITKRGQNVTFRCDPISEHNRLYWYRQTLGQGPEFLTYFQNEAQLEKSRLLSDRFSAERPKGSFSTLEIQRTEQGDSAMYLCASSLPGTGFFFFGPGTRLTVL.

The CDR3 DNA reads TGTGCCAGCAGTTTTGGCCCCGAGGGAGGCTATGGCTACACCTTC. Protein product: CASSFGPEGGYGYTF. The chain carries TRBV27 and TRBJ1-2; D gene unclear. The CDR3 is 15 residues long. The germline V gene encodes CDR1 MNHEY and CDR2 SMNVEV (reference sequence). Between the trimmed V and J ends, which lost 3 bases and 4 bases, there was a span of 15 bases.

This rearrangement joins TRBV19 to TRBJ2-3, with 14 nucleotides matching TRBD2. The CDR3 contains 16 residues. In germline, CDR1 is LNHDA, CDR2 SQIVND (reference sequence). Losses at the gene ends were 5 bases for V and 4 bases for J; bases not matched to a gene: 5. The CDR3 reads CASSRLAGGWADTQYF. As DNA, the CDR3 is TGTGCCAGTAGTCGACTAGCGGGAGGGTGGGCAGATACGCAGTATTTT.

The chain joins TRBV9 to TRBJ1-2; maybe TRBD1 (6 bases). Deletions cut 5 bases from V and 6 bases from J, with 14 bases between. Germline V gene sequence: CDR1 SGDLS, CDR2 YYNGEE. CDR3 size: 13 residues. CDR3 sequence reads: CASRGGDSDGYTF. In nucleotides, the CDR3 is TGTGCCAGCAGGGGGGGCGACTCGGATGGCTACACCTTC.

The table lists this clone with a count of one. CDR3 nucleotide sequence: TGTGCCAGTAGTATAGGGGGGGCTACTAGCTATGGCTACACCTTC. Translating gives CASSIGGATSYGYTF. This rearrangement joins TRBV19 to TRBJ1-2; maybe TRBD1 (6 bases). CDR1 and CDR2 (germline): LNHDA, SQIVND (reference sequence). V lost 1 base and J 4 bases, leaving 13 bases between the germline ends. The CDR3 loop spans 15 amino acids.

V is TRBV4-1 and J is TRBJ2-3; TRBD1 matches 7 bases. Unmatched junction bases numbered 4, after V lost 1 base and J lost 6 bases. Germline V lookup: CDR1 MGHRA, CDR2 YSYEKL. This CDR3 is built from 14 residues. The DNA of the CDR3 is TGCGCCAGCAGCCAAGGATCACAGGGGGATACGCAGTATTTT. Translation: CASSQGSQGDTQYF.

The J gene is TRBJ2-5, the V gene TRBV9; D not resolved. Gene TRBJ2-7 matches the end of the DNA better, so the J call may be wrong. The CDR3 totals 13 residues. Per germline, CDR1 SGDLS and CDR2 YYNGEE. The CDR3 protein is CASSVAPSYEQYF. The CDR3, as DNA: TGTGCCAGCAGCGTAGCCCCTAGTTACGAGCAGTACTTC.

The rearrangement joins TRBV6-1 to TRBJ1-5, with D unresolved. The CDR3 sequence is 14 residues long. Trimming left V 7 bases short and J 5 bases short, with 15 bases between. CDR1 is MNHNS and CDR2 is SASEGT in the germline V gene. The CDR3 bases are TGTGCCAGCAAAGGGAGGGTCCAGGATCAGCCCCAGCATTTT. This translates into CASKGRVQDQPQHF.

CDR3 protein: CATAPDSRGTEAFF. The CDR3 bases are TGTGCCACCGCACCGGATTCCCGGGGGACTGAAGCTTTCTTT. The chain couples TRBV19 to TRBJ1-1; D possibly corresponds to TRBD1 (5 bases). With 10 bases removed from V and 5 bases from J, the gap between germline ends came to 20 bases. The germline CDR1 and CDR2 sequences are LNHDA and SQIVND (reference sequence). The CDR3 runs to 14 residues.

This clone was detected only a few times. Here the CDR3 DNA reads TGTGCCAGTAGTGTTGGACGTGATCAGCCCCAGCATTTT. This encodes CASSVGRDQPQHF. The rearrangement links TRBV19 to TRBJ1-5; unclear D gene. Germline V CDR1 and CDR2: LNHDA, SQIVND (reference sequence). This CDR3 has 13 amino acids. The ends were cut back, 5 bases at V and 5 bases at J, with 10 bases in the middle. Complete variable domain (other parts from reference TRBV19 and TRBJ1-5): DGGITQSPKYLFRKEGQNVTLSCEQNLNHDAMYWYRQDPGQGLRLIYYSQIVNDFQKGDIAEGYSVSREKKESFPLTVTSAQKNPTAFYLCASSVGRDQPQHFGDGTRLSIL.

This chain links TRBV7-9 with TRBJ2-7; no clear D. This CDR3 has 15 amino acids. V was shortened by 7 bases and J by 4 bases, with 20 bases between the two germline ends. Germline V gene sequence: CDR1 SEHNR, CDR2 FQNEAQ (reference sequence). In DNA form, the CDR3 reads TGTGCCAGCACCTCCACCGGGCTGCCTTATTACGAGCAGTACTTC. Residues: CASTSTGLPYYEQYF.

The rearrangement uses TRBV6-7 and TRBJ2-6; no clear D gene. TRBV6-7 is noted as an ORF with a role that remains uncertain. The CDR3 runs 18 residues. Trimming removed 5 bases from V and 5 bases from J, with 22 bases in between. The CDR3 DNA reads TGTGCCAGCAGTCAATTGCTGCGTATTCAAAGTCGGGCCAACGTCCTGACTTTC. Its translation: CASSQLLRIQSRANVLTF.

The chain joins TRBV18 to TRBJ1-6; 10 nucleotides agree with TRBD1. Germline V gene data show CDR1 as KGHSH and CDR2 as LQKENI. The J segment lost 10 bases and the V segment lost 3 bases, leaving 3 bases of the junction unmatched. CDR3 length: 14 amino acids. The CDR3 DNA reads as TGTGCCAGCTCACCGGGACAGGGGCGGTCACCCCTCCACTTT. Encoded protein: CASSPGQGRSPLHF.

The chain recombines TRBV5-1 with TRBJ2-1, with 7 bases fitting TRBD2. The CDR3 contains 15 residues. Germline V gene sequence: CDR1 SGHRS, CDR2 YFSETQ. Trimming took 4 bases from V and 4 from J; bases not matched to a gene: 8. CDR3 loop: CASSARGGVYNEQFF. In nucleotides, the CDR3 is TGCGCCAGCAGCGCCCGTGGGGGGGTTTACAATGAGCAGTTCTTC.

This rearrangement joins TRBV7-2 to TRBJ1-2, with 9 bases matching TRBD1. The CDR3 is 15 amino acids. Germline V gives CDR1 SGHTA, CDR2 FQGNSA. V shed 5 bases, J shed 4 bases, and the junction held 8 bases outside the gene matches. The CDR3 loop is CASSGGTGISYGYTF. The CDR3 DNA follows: TGTGCCAGCAGCGGGGGGACAGGGATCAGCTATGGCTACACCTTC.

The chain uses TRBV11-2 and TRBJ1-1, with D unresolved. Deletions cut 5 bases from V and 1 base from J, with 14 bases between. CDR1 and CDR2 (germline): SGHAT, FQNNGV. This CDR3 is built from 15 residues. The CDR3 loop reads CASSPFPGPNTEAFF. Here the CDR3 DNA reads TGTGCCAGCAGCCCTTTTCCTGGGCCGAACACTGAAGCTTTCTTT.

CDR3 region: CASSLVIGAGANVLTF. In DNA form, the CDR3 reads TGTGCCAGCAGCTTAGTGATCGGGGCTGGGGCCAACGTCCTGACTTTC. This chain uses TRBV7-2 with TRBJ2-6; the D gene is possibly TRBD2 (5 bases). Trimming removed 1 base at V and 2 bases at J, with 9 bases between. CDR3 length: 16 residues. Germline assignment: CDR1 SGHTA and CDR2 FQGNSA.

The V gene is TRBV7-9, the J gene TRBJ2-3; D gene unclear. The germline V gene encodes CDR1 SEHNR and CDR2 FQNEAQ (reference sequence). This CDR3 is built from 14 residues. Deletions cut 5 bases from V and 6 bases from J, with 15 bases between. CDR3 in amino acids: CASSPPTNADTQYF. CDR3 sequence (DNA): TGTGCCAGCAGCCCCCCGACCAACGCGGATACGCAGTATTTT.

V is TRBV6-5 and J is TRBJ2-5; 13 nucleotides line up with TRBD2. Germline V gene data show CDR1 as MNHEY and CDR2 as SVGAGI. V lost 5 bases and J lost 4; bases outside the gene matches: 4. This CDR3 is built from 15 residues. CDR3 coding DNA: TGTGCCAGCAGTAGGAGGACTAGCGGGAGAGAGACCCAGTACTTC. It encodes CASSRRTSGRETQYF.

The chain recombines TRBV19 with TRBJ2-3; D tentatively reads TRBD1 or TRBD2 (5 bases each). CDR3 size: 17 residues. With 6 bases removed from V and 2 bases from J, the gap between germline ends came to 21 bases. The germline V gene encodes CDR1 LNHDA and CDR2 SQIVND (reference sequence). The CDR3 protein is CASSLGAGESFTDTQYF. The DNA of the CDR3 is TGTGCCAGTAGCCTCGGGGCCGGGGAAAGCTTCACAGATACGCAGTATTTT.

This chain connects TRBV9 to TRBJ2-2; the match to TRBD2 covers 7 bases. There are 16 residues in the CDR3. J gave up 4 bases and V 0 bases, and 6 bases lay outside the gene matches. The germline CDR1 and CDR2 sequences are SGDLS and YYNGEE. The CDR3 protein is CASSVGGSSGTGELFF. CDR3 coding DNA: TGTGCCAGCAGCGTAGGCGGGAGTTCGGGCACCGGGGAGCTGTTTTTT.

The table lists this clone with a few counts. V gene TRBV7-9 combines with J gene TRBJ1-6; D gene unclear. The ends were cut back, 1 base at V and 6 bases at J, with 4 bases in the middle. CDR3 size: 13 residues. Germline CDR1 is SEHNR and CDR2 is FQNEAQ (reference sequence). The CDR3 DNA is TGTGCCAGCAGCTTAGATGCTAATTCACCCCTCCACTTT. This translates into CASSLDANSPLHF.

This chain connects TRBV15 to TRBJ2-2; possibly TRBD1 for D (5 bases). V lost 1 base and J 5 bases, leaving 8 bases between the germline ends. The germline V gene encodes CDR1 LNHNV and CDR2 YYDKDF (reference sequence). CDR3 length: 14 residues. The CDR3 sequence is CATSRVRVTGELFF. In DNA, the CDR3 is TGTGCCACCAGCAGAGTCAGGGTGACCGGGGAGCTGTTTTTT.

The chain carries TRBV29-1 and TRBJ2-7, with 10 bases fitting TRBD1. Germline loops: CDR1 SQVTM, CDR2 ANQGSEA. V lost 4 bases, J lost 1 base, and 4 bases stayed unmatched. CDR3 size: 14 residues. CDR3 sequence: CSVAPGQGSYEQYF. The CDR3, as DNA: TGCAGCGTTGCCCCGGGACAGGGGTCCTACGAGCAGTACTTC.